This T cell receptor beta chain was observed in a study of identifying expanded T cells in peripheral blood. Using immunoSEQ multiplex PCR, the repertoire was profiled, and TCRdb retains in-frame clones only, with some absent. Of over 65,000 clones in the sample, around 90% were seen once. Trimming shortened V by 5 bases and J by 7 bases, and 12 bases separated the two germline ends. Germline CDR1 and CDR2: MNHNY and SVGAGI (reference sequence). There are 12 residues in the CDR3. The sample consisted of blood. This receptor was identified in a person aged 18 to 75 in good health. V gene TRBV6-6 combines with J gene TRBJ2-7; D is possibly TRBD2 (5 bases). The CDR3 here is CASSGEMGEQYF. CDR3 DNA: TGTGCCAGCAGTGGGGAGATGGGTGAGCAGTACTTC.